Following are 25 T cell receptor beta chains from one sample sequenced in a study of T cells after yellow fever vaccination. TCRdb re-derived calls from the 5' RACE reads in MiXCR, one entry per CDR3 protein. The table records a few hundred thousand distinct CDR3 sequences, about a sixth of them present only once. The starting material was PBMCs, obtained 5 to 6 days after the first yellow fever vaccination. The receptors were gathered from a man between 18 and 29 years old who received the YFV17D yellow fever vaccine.

The chain employs TRBV18 and TRBJ2-2; TRBD2 aligns across 7 bases. Germline CDR1 is KGHSH and CDR2 is LQKENI. This CDR3 spans 16 amino acids. With 3 bases clipped from V and 0 bases from J, the junction kept 4 bases outside the gene matches. The CDR3 region has the DNA TGTGCCAGCTCACCTTTCGGGGGGACGAACACCGGGGAGCTGTTTTTT. Translated, it gives CASSPFGGTNTGELFF.

This sequence joins TRBV5-6 and TRBJ1-2; the D is unclear. V was pared by 4 bases and J by 5 bases, with 9 bases between. The CDR3 covers 12 residues. Germline V gene lookup returns CDR1 SGHDT and CDR2 YYEEEE. The CDR3, as DNA: TGTGCCAGCAGCATCGGACGATATGGCTACACCTTC. As protein: CASSIGRYGYTF.

The sample holds a few counts of this clonotype. The chain links TRBV20-1 to TRBJ2-7, with 9 bases fitting TRBD2. Per the germline V gene, CDR1 is DFQATT and CDR2 is SNEGSKA (reference sequence). The CDR3 covers 15 residues. Trimming cost V 0 bases and J 3 bases; bases outside gene matches: 6. The CDR3 sequence: CSAREGAGGLYEQYV. The CDR3 nucleotides read TGCAGTGCTAGAGAGGGAGCGGGGGGCCTCTACGAGCAGTACGTC.

The chain employs TRBV5-1 and TRBJ2-7, with 7 bases identical to TRBD1. Looked up from germline, CDR1 is SGHRS and CDR2 is YFSETQ. The CDR3 contains 14 residues. Trimming removed 2 bases from V and 3 bases from J; junction bases left unmatched: 5. The CDR3 region is CASSFRDRVYEQYF. In DNA form, the CDR3 reads TGCGCCAGCAGCTTCCGGGACAGAGTCTACGAGCAGTACTTC.

This sequence joins TRBV7-6 and TRBJ1-6, with D possibly matching TRBD1 (5 bases). The CDR3 has 16 amino acids. Germline CDR1 reads SGHVS; CDR2 reads FNYEAQ. V was pared by 2 bases and J by 10 bases, with 18 bases between. The chain's CDR3 is CASSLRLTEKGSPLHF. The CDR3 DNA is TGTGCCAGCAGCTTACGCTTGACAGAGAAGGGATCACCCCTCCACTTT.

The DNA of the CDR3 is TGTGCCAGCAGCCAAGCCGCGAACACCATATATTTT. Encoded protein: CASSQAANTIYF. V and J are TRBV4-2 and TRBJ1-3, with D uncertain. Germline V gene lookup returns CDR1 LGHNA and CDR2 YNFKEQ. V lost 1 base and J lost 7, with 5 bases in between. This CDR3 has 12 amino acids.

The genes are TRBV11-2 and TRBJ2-1; D is uncertain. The CDR3 is made up of 12 amino acids. V was shortened by 3 bases and J by 6 bases, with 6 bases between the two germline ends. Germline CDR1 and CDR2: SGHAT and FQNNGV. The CDR3 loop is CASSFTPNEQFF. CDR3 bases: TGTGCCAGCAGCTTCACCCCCAATGAGCAGTTCTTC.

The V call is TRBV5-5, the J call TRBJ1-5, with D perhaps TRBD1 (5 bases). Germline V CDR1 and CDR2: SGHKS, YYEKEE (reference sequence). The CDR3 sequence is 15 residues long. V lost 4 bases to trimming and J lost 4 bases, with 15 bases between them. Written as DNA, the CDR3 is TGTGCCAGCAGCCTTGGTGCGGGGGGGAATCAGCCCCAGCATTTT. This codes for CASSLGAGGNQPQHF.

The genes are TRBV2 and TRBJ2-5, with a tentative D call TRBD1 (5 bases). This CDR3 has 12 amino acids. The V end lost 3 bases, the J end lost 10 bases, and 12 bases lay between the germline ends. Germline V gene data show CDR1 as SNHLY and CDR2 as FYNNEI. CDR3 sequence reads: CASSEGLVFQYF. CDR3 bases: TGTGCCAGCAGTGAGGGGCTAGTTTTCCAGTACTTC. The full variable domain, its missing parts supplied by reference TRBV2 and TRBJ2-5, is EPEVTQTPSHQVTQMGQEVILRCVPISNHLYFYWYRQILGQKVEFLVSFYNNEISEKSEIFDDQFSVERPDGSNFTLKIRSTKLEDSAMYFCASSEGLVFQYFGPGTRLLVL.

This clonotype appeared a few times. J is TRBJ1-1 and V is TRBV4-3; maybe TRBD1 (6 bases). The CDR3 extends over 16 amino acids. V lost 3 bases and J lost 2, with 16 bases in between. CDR1 and CDR2 from the germline V gene are LGHNA and YSLEER. Here the CDR3 DNA reads TGCGCCAGCAGCCAGGACTTAATGGACAGCAACACTGAAGCTTTCTTT. It yields the protein CASSQDLMDSNTEAFF.

This clonotype appeared a single time. This rearrangement joins TRBV4-2 to TRBJ2-2; a weak D match, TRBD1 (6 bases). CDR1 and CDR2 (germline): LGHNA, YNFKEQ. V was cut by 0 bases and J by 2 bases, with 16 bases left in between. The length of the CDR3 is 18 residues. CDR3 bases: TGTGCCAGCAGCCAAGAGTGGGCCGAGACAGGTAACACCGGGGAGCTGTTTTTT. Its protein is CASSQEWAETGNTGELFF.

This chain connects TRBV10-3 to TRBJ2-3, with D hard to call. Germline V gene lookup returns CDR1 ENHRY and CDR2 SYGVKD. The CDR3 consists of 14 residues. Trimming stripped 2 bases from V and 4 bases from J, with 10 bases between. The CDR3 region is CAISETTVADTQYF. In nucleotides, the CDR3 is TGTGCCATCAGTGAGACCACAGTGGCAGATACGCAGTATTTT.

This clonotype was seen a handful of times. The chain uses TRBV9 and TRBJ1-1, with 8 bases fitting TRBD1. The CDR3 runs 16 residues. J gave up 3 bases and V 4 bases, and 11 bases lay outside the gene matches. The germline V gene encodes CDR1 SGDLS and CDR2 YYNGEE. CDR3 residues: CASSRQGRRFDTEAFF. In nucleotides, the CDR3 is TGTGCCAGCAGCCGACAGGGGCGGCGGTTCGACACTGAAGCTTTCTTT.

This clonotype was found a few times. J is TRBJ2-4 and V is TRBV6-2 or TRBV6-3; D is possibly TRBD1 or TRBD2 (5 bases each). Germline V gene data show CDR1 as MNHEY and CDR2 as SVGEGT. The CDR3 totals 15 residues. V was cut by 6 bases and J by 1 base, with 13 bases left in between. The DNA of the CDR3 is TGTGCCAGCAGGGGAGTTGAGGGGGCCAAAAACATTCAGTACTTC. Its protein is CASRGVEGAKNIQYF.

In this sample, this clonotype turned up a few times. J is TRBJ2-3 and V is TRBV4-3; D remains unclear. Trimming left V 0 bases short and J 2 bases short, with 6 bases between. The germline V gene encodes CDR1 LGHNA and CDR2 YSLEER. This CDR3 has 14 amino acids. The CDR3 sequence is CASSQEGYTDTQYF. The CDR3 coding sequence is TGCGCCAGCAGCCAAGAGGGCTACACAGATACGCAGTATTTT.

In this sample, this clonotype turned up a few times. The chain links TRBV4-3 to TRBJ2-5, with 8 bases matching TRBD1. Unmatched junction bases numbered 7, after V lost 4 bases and J lost 3 bases. Germline values: CDR1 LGHNA, CDR2 YSLEER. The CDR3 totals 15 residues. CDR3 residues: CASSPYGTGEETQYF. The CDR3 region has the DNA TGCGCCAGCAGCCCTTACGGGACAGGCGAAGAGACCCAGTACTTC.

The V and J genes are TRBV6-2 or TRBV6-3 and TRBJ1-5, with TRBD1 identical over 12 bases. Germline trimming cut 0 bases from V and 2 bases from J; bases unmatched to any gene: 11. Germline V gene sequence: CDR1 MNHEY, CDR2 SVGEGT. The CDR3 sequence is 20 residues long. CDR3 loop: CASSYSPGTGGVKGNQPQHF. For the CDR3, the DNA is TGTGCCAGCAGTTACTCCCCCGGGACAGGGGGCGTAAAAGGCAATCAGCCCCAGCATTTT.

This clonotype was seen only a few times. The chain combines TRBV6-2 or TRBV6-3 with TRBJ1-1; D gene uncertain. CDR1 and CDR2 from the germline V gene are MNHEY and SVGEGT. V shed 6 bases and J shed 3 bases, with 17 bases lying between them. The CDR3 contains 15 residues. CDR3 coding DNA: TGTGCCAGCAGCGTTCTAGGGTCCGGGGACACTGAAGCTTTCTTT. Protein sequence: CASSVLGSGDTEAFF.

V and J are TRBV6-5 and TRBJ1-4; possibly TRBD1 for D (5 bases). The germline V gene has CDR1 MNHEY and CDR2 SVGAGI. The germline V and J ends were trimmed by 3 bases and 4 bases, with 15 bases remaining between them. This CDR3 has 16 amino acids. The CDR3 protein is CASSYFSGRDNEKLFF. CDR3 coding DNA: TGTGCCAGCAGTTATTTCTCGGGCAGGGATAATGAAAAACTGTTTTTT.

The chain recombines TRBV12-3 or TRBV12-4 with TRBJ2-1; D unclear. V was pared by 2 bases and J by 7 bases, with 18 bases between. This CDR3 has 16 amino acids. CDR3 sequence (DNA): TGTGCCAGCAGTTTATCGGATCAACCTCCGGTAAATGAGCAGTTCTTC. It is translated as CASSLSDQPPVNEQFF.

This clonotype was observed a handful of times. V is TRBV6-2 or TRBV6-3 and J is TRBJ2-1; perhaps TRBD2 as D (6 bases). Germline CDR1 MNHEY, CDR2 SVGEGT. V lost 2 bases and J 7 bases, leaving 15 bases between the germline ends. This CDR3 comprises 15 residues. The CDR3: CASSYRLVGGNEQFF. CDR3 nucleotide sequence: TGTGCCAGCAGTTACCGACTAGTCGGTGGGAATGAGCAGTTCTTC.

The chain is built from TRBV10-3 and TRBJ2-1, with 7 bases fitting TRBD1. Germline V gene sequence: CDR1 ENHRY, CDR2 SYGVKD. The V gene end was trimmed by 0 bases and the J gene end by 4 bases; junction bases not matched to a gene: 0. The CDR3 totals 14 residues. CDR3 loop: CAISESRGYNEQFF. Written as DNA, the CDR3 is TGTGCCATCAGTGAGTCCAGGGGGTACAATGAGCAGTTCTTC.

This clonotype has just a few counts. CDR3 in DNA: TGTGCCAGCAGCCGGGACTCCGGGACTAGCCTCTACAATGAGCAGTTCTTC. Amino acid sequence: CASSRDSGTSLYNEQFF. The chain carries TRBV7-8 and TRBJ2-1; 9 bases line up with TRBD2. The CDR3 consists of 17 residues. The germline V gene encodes CDR1 SGHVS and CDR2 FQNEAQ. The V gene end was trimmed by 5 bases and the J gene end by 3 bases; junction bases not matched to a gene: 11.

Only a few counts were recorded for this clonotype. The chain combines TRBV7-6 with TRBJ2-1; 7 nucleotides agree with TRBD1. Germline V gene sequence: CDR1 SGHVS, CDR2 FNYEAQ. CDR3 size: 16 residues. J was trimmed by 5 bases and V by 6 bases; bases with no gene match: 13. The CDR3: CASRPHLTGKDNEQFF. For the CDR3, the DNA is TGTGCCAGCAGGCCTCACCTGACAGGGAAGGACAATGAGCAGTTCTTC.

The chain joins TRBV7-2 to TRBJ2-3, with a possible D match to TRBD1 (6 bases). V was cut by 1 base and J by 7 bases, with 12 bases left in between. The germline gives CDR1 SGHTA, CDR2 FQGNSA. The CDR3 runs 14 residues. The CDR3 spells CASSLVLRGNTQYF. CDR3 nucleotide sequence: TGTGCCAGCAGCTTAGTGCTCAGGGGTAATACGCAGTATTTT.